Listed below are T cell receptor beta chains from one sample, sequenced in a study of T-cell reconstitution after alpha-beta-depleted transplantation in children. TCRdb analysed the PCR reads with MiXCR anew, one entry per CDR3 protein. The sample carries about 600,000 distinct CDR3 sequences, more than 20% recorded once. The specimen comprised PBMCs, mostly from graft donor cells, sampled 360 days after TCRalphabeta/CD19-depleted stem cell transplant. The origin of the receptors is a boy under two years old who had a stem cell transplant for acute myeloid leukemia, so the T cells may come from the graft donor. The CDR3 runs from the conserved cysteine through the conserved F or W.

v_gene | CDR3aa
TRBV29-1 | CSGTEGYEQYF
TRBV20-1 | CSASPVALGNQPQHF
TRBV29-1 | CSSQSWTTNEQFF
TRBV12-3/TRBV12-4 | CASTMRQGRDSNQPQHF
TRBV20-1 | CSAGPGQGKSGYTF
TRBV20-1 | CSARDLYRQGGNIQYF
TRBV6-1 | CASRPQGNTGELFF
TRBV2 | CATAPTGRNEKLFF
TRBV29-1 | CSATGTGGTDTQYF
TRBV2 | CASSGGTVDLYEQYF
TRBV12-3/TRBV12-4 | CASTSDRRLSYEQYF
TRBV20-1 | CSASPIKTDYGYTF
TRBV5-1 | CASSLSRFTYNEQFF
TRBV7-9 | CASNGTSTDTQYF
TRBV6-6 | CASSSREQFF
TRBV20-1 | CSGSGHADTQYF
TRBV18 | CASSPLAGPNAYEQYF
TRBV11-2 | CASSPHLTGTGSTDTQYF
TRBV20-1 | CSARGTGAQPQHF
TRBV5-6 | CASSLFRVAGNYRAGELFF
TRBV20-1 | CSARGTGSRTYNEQFF
TRBV7-9 | CASTGTSSYEQYF
TRBV12-3/TRBV12-4 | CASSPPIAGGPKNTGELFF
TRBV5-1 | CASSQREGTGWAFF
TRBV7-9 | CASSLGTVRAYGYTF
TRBV12-3/TRBV12-4 | CASRQTGTGASYEQYF
TRBV20-1 | CSARDSVGNTEAFF
TRBV7-9 | CASSLVAGYKQFF
TRBV12-3/TRBV12-4 | CASTRGLVGTDTQYF
TRBV10-3 | CAISDVVQAEAFF
TRBV18 | CASWDGELFF
TRBV11-2 | CASSLERAAAKNIQYF
TRBV20-1 | CSARDVDSSYEQYF
TRBV7-2 | CASSSHREPYEQYF
TRBV29-1 | CSVGTGGVWTDTQYF
TRBV12-3/TRBV12-4 | CASSLSQGGQPQHF
TRBV12-3/TRBV12-4 | CATSGLAGGSSYNEQFF
TRBV20-1 | CSASGREAFF
TRBV5-1 | CASSLGGQVGTDTQYF
TRBV4-1 | CASSQGLNNEQFF
TRBV29-1 | CSVELRDRGSAFF